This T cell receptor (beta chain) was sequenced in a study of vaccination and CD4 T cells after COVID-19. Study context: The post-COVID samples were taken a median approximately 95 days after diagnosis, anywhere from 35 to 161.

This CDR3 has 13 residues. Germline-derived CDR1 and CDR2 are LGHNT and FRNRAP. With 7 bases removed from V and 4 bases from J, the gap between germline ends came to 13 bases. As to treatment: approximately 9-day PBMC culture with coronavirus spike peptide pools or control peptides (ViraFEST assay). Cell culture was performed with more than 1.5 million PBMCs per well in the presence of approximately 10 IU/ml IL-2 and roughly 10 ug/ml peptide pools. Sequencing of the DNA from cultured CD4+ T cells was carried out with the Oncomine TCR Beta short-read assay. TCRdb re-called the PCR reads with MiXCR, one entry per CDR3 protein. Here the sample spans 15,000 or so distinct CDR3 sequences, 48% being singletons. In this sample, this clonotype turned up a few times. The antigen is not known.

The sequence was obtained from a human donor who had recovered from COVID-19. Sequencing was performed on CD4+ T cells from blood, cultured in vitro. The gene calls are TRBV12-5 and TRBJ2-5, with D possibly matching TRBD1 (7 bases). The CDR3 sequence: CASVSGGRETQYF. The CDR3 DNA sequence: TGTGCTAGTGTTTCAGGGGGGAGAGAGACCCAGTACTTC.